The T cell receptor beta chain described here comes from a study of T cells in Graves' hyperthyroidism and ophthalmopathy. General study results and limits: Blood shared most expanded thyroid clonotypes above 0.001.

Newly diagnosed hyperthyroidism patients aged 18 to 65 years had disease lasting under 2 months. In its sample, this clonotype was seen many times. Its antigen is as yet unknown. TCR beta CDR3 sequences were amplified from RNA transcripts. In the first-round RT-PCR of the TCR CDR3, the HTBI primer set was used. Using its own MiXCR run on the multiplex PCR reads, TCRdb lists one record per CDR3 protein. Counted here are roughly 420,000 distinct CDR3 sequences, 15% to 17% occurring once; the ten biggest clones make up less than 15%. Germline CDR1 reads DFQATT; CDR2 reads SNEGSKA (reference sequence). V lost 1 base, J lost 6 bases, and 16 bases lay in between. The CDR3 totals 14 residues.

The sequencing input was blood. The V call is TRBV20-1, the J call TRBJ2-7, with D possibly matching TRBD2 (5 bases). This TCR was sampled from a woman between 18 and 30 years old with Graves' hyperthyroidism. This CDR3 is CSARVNGVGLEQYF. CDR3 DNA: TGCAGTGCTAGAGTTAACGGGGTAGGGCTCGAGCAGTACTTC.